This passage covers 22 T cell receptor beta chains from one sample sequenced in a study of a mutant IDH1 vaccine in newly diagnosed glioma. The time point: week 5, during vaccination. The study gave 300 ug of mutant IDH1 20-mer peptide per vaccine dose, with topical imiquimod. Using immunoSEQ multiplex PCR, the repertoire was profiled, and TCRdb retains in-frame clones only, with some absent. The sample lists roughly 34,000 clones; roughly 54% were seen once. The antigens these receptors bind are not known. The sample was PBMCs, taken from a glioma patient whose treatment included an IDH1 peptide vaccine. The receptors originated from a woman between 18 and 30 years old with glioma.

This clone was recorded once. The rearrangement joins TRBV28 to TRBJ2-1, with 7 positions matching TRBD1. The CDR3 runs to 15 residues. V shed 6 bases and J 5 bases; nucleotides not matched to a gene: 10. Germline V CDR1 and CDR2: MDHEN, SYDVKM. Written as DNA, the CDR3 is TGTGCCAGCAGCGAGGGGGCGGGCAATGACAATGAGCAGTTCTTC. It yields the protein CASSEGAGNDNEQFF.

This sequence joins TRBV10-3 and TRBJ1-2, with 10 bases matching TRBD1. Germline-derived CDR1 and CDR2 are ENHRY and SYGVKD. J gave up 0 bases and V 3 bases, and 4 bases lay outside the gene matches. This CDR3 comprises 16 residues. CDR3 DNA sequence: TGTGCCATCAGTGACGGGACAGGGGCCACTAACTATGGCTACACCTTC. Its translation is CAISDGTGATNYGYTF.

This clone has only a few counts. This chain links TRBV18 with TRBJ2-7; D is unclear. Trimming pared 2 bases from V and 6 bases from J, leaving 8 bases between. Germline values: CDR1 KGHSH, CDR2 LQKENI. The CDR3 is 12 amino acids. CDR3 coding DNA: TGTGCCAGCTCACCAGCACAGTCCGAGCAGTACTTC. Translating gives CASSPAQSEQYF.

This clone has a handful of counts. This chain uses TRBV19 with TRBJ1-1; D is undetermined. The CDR3 covers 13 residues. Trimming pared 7 bases from V and 1 base from J, leaving 10 bases between. CDR1 LNHDA and CDR2 SQIVND come from the germline V gene (reference sequence). This CDR3 reads CASTQTPNTEAFF. DNA for the CDR3: TGTGCCAGTACTCAGACACCGAACACTGAAGCTTTCTTT. Full variable domain (outside the CDR3, taken from reference TRBV19 and TRBJ1-1): DGGITQSPKYLFRKEGQNVTLSCEQNLNHDAMYWYRQDPGQGLRLIYYSQIVNDFQKGDIAEGYSVSREKKESFPLTVTSAQKNPTAFYLCASTQTPNTEAFFGQGTRLTVV.

This clone showed up just a few times. The chain couples TRBV4-1 to TRBJ2-1, with D tentatively TRBD2 (5 bases). In germline, CDR1 is MGHRA, CDR2 YSYEKL. This CDR3 spans 20 amino acids. The ends were cut back, 0 bases at V and 3 bases at J, with 24 bases in the middle. CDR3 loop: CASSQDEGISSELGYNEQFF. The DNA of the CDR3 is TGCGCCAGCAGCCAAGATGAAGGAATTAGCTCGGAACTAGGCTACAATGAGCAGTTCTTC.

The genes are TRBV2 and TRBJ2-3; either TRBD1 or TRBD2 may fit D (5 bases each). This CDR3 spans 14 amino acids. Germline values: CDR1 SNHLY, CDR2 FYNNEI. V lost 6 bases to trimming and J lost 0 bases, with 10 bases between them. CDR3 bases: TGTGCCAGCAGATGGGGGAGCAGCACAGATACGCAGTATTTT. Protein sequence: CASRWGSSTDTQYF.

V is TRBV19 and J is TRBJ2-1; 9 nucleotides match TRBD2. Germline V lookup: CDR1 LNHDA, CDR2 SQIVND (reference sequence). V shed 11 bases and J 0 bases; nucleotides not matched to a gene: 8. This CDR3 spans 15 amino acids. The CDR3 DNA reads as TGTGCCGGGGATAGCGGGAGCAGCTCCTACAATGAGCAGTTCTTC. Its protein product is CAGDSGSSSYNEQFF.

V usage is TRBV2 and J usage is TRBJ1-2; D might be TRBD1 (5 bases). Germline V lookup: CDR1 SNHLY, CDR2 FYNNEI. The CDR3 is 13 amino acids. The V and J ends lost 7 bases and 4 bases respectively, with 13 bases between them. For the CDR3, the DNA is TGTGCCAGCAAAACGACAGAAAGCTATGGCTACACCTTC. Translation: CASKTTESYGYTF.

The chain couples TRBV9 to TRBJ2-1; 8 bases are a match to TRBD1. V was clipped by 0 bases and J by 2 bases; unmatched bases: 4. From germline, CDR1 is SGDLS and CDR2 YYNGEE. CDR3 length equals 16 residues. CDR3 region: CASSVDQGAPYNEQFF. The CDR3 region has the DNA TGTGCCAGCAGCGTAGACCAGGGGGCCCCCTACAATGAGCAGTTCTTC.

This clone was seen a single time. The chain joins TRBV27 to TRBJ1-2; D is unclear. V was shortened by 1 base and J by 0 bases, with 3 bases between the two germline ends. From germline, CDR1 is MNHEY and CDR2 SMNVEV (reference sequence). The length of the CDR3 is 13 residues. The chain's CDR3 is CASSLYSNYGYTF. The CDR3 DNA is TGTGCCAGCAGTTTATATTCTAACTATGGCTACACCTTC.

The CDR3: CASSNLGGSEQFF. CDR3 nucleotides: TGTGCCAGCAGCAACCTGGGGGGGAGCGAGCAGTTCTTC. This chain uses TRBV7-8 with TRBJ2-1, with 7 bases aligning to TRBD2. There are 13 residues in the CDR3. The V and J ends lost 5 bases and 10 bases, in that order; junction bases with no gene match: 8. In germline, CDR1 is SGHVS, CDR2 FQNEAQ.

V usage is TRBV2 and J usage is TRBJ1-4; D gene unclear. The CDR3 length is 16 residues. The V and J ends lost 2 bases and 0 bases respectively, with 10 bases between them. CDR1 and CDR2 (germline): SNHLY, FYNNEI. CDR3 sequence reads: CASSEQVPTTNEKLFF. The CDR3 nucleotides read TGTGCCAGCAGTGAACAGGTCCCTACAACTAATGAAAAACTGTTTTTT.

V and J are TRBV27 and TRBJ1-1; the D gene is possibly TRBD1 (6 bases). The CDR3 has 15 residues. Germline assignment: CDR1 MNHEY and CDR2 SMNVEV (reference sequence). V gave up 5 bases and J gave up 2 bases, with 15 bases separating them. CDR3 bases: TGTGCCAGCAGTCCTAGGGTACAGGGAAACACTGAAGCTTTCTTT. This gives the protein CASSPRVQGNTEAFF.

Only a few counts were recorded for this clone. The chain couples TRBV21-1 to TRBJ1-2; the table gives TRBD1 as D, unverified against the DNA. TRBV21-1 counts as a pseudogene. CDR3 length: 12 amino acids. This CDR3 is CACPGQNYGYTF. CDR3 nucleotides: TGTGCCTGTCCGGGACAGAACTATGGCTACACCTTC.

This chain uses TRBV7-2 with TRBJ2-1; no clear D gene. The V and J ends lost 3 bases and 0 bases respectively, with 9 bases between them. The CDR3 has 15 amino acids. Germline CDR1 and CDR2: SGHTA and FQGNSA. The CDR3 is CASSLRKSSYNEQFF. The CDR3 DNA follows: TGTGCCAGCAGCTTGAGGAAAAGCTCCTACAATGAGCAGTTCTTC.

The chain uses TRBV7-2 and TRBJ2-7, with D perhaps TRBD1 or TRBD2 (5 bases each). The length of the CDR3 is 18 residues. The germline CDR1 and CDR2 sequences are SGHTA and FQGNSA. V was pared by 7 bases and J by 4 bases, with 29 bases between. DNA of the CDR3: TGTGCCAGCACCATCGCCCCCGGGGCCACCCGGTCTATTTACGAGCAGTACTTC. Translating gives CASTIAPGATRSIYEQYF.

The V gene is TRBV11-1, the J gene TRBJ1-1; 9 bases map to TRBD1. The CDR3 has 16 amino acids. After removal of 4 bases from V and 6 bases from J, the junction contained 12 bases not matched to a gene. The germline CDR1 and CDR2 sequences are SGHAT and FQDESV (reference sequence). CDR3 sequence (DNA): TGTGCCAGCAGCTCTAGAACAGGGGGCTGGAGTTCTGAAGCTTTCTTT. This sequence encodes CASSSRTGGWSSEAFF.

A word on this clone: The same CDR3 is also encoded by other DNA sequences in this sample. This sequence joins TRBV20-1 and TRBJ2-1; no reliable D call. V lost 2 bases and J lost 8, with 4 bases in between. Germline values: CDR1 DFQATT, CDR2 SNEGSKA (reference sequence). CDR3 length: 10 amino acids. The CDR3 DNA sequence: TGCAGTGCTAGACGGGATGAGCAGTTCTTC. Translating gives CSARRDEQFF.

This sequence joins TRBV1 and TRBJ2-2; no check of the table's D call, TRBD2, against the DNA was made. TRBV1 is assigned pseudogene status. This CDR3 comprises 14 residues. The CDR3 DNA reads TGCACCAGCGAGGGGGGGAAGAACACCGGGGAGCTGTTTTTT. Its protein is CTSEGGKNTGELFF.

This chain connects TRBV5-1 to TRBJ2-7, with 8 bases aligning to TRBD1. The germline CDR1 and CDR2 sequences are SGHRS and YFSETQ. The CDR3 covers 13 residues. Germline trimming cut 3 bases from V and 4 bases from J; bases unmatched to any gene: 3. For the CDR3, the DNA is TGCGCCAGCAGCTCCCAGGGGGCTTACGAGCAGTACTTC. Translating gives CASSSQGAYEQYF. The variable domain in full, with the rest retrieved from reference TRBV5-1 and TRBJ2-7, is KAGVTQTPRYLIKTRGQQVTLSCSPISGHRSVSWYQQTPGQGLQFLFEYFSETQRNKGNFPGRFSGRQFSNSRSEMNVSTLELGDSALYLCASSSQGAYEQYFGPGTRLTVT.

The V call is TRBV19, the J call TRBJ2-1; 12 bases are shared with TRBD2. CDR1 is LNHDA, CDR2 SQIVND, per germline (reference sequence). Germline trimming cut 4 bases from V and 8 bases from J; bases unmatched to any gene: 9. The CDR3 extends over 16 amino acids. CDR3 DNA sequence: TGTGCCAGTAGTACTCCTCTAGCGGGAGGGCCGCATGAGCAGTTCTTC. Residues: CASSTPLAGGPHEQFF.

The genes are TRBV11-2 and TRBJ2-1; unclear D gene. The germline CDR1 and CDR2 sequences are SGHAT and FQNNGV. V lost 5 bases and J 7 bases, leaving 6 bases between the germline ends. CDR3 length equals 11 residues. Written as DNA, the CDR3 is TGTGCCAGCAGCCCCCAAAATGAGCAGTTCTTC. Protein product: CASSPQNEQFF.